One sample yielded the 12 T cell receptor beta chains listed below, sequenced in a study of blood T cells in healthy people across ages (dated by TCRdb to between 2015 and 2016). To prepare the library, 5' RACE was applied. The reads were generated on an Illumina HiSeq 2500. The second PCR ran for about 7 to 11 cycles and used a J-beta primer mix along with a sample-barcoded 5' primer. TCRdb's own reprocessing of the public reads used fastp at Q25 and MiXCR and kept productive beta chains. Entries are consolidated by CDR3 protein sequence, retaining the most common genes and DNA. The sample table lists approximately 1,000,000 distinct CDR3 sequences, around 45% of them with a count of one. Approximately 17% of the sample goes to the ten largest clones. Material for sequencing was blood. The receptors come from a woman aged 55 to 70 in good health.

In regard to this clonotype: Possible read error: a much larger clone is one base away. The rearrangement joins TRBV6-5 to TRBJ1-1, with D unresolved. CDR1 and CDR2 from the germline V gene are MNHEY and SVGAGI. The CDR3 loop spans 13 amino acids. V gave up 4 bases and J gave up 4 bases, with 10 bases separating them. CDR3 in amino acids: CASSLTWGTEAFF. The CDR3 DNA sequence: TGTGCCAGCAGTTTAACATGGGGCACTGAAGCTTTCTTT.

The J gene is TRBJ2-3, the V gene TRBV5-1; TRBD2 aligns across 9 bases. This CDR3 comprises 16 residues. Losses at the gene ends were 6 bases for V and 3 bases for J; bases not matched to a gene: 11. CDR1 and CDR2 from the germline V gene are SGHRS and YFSETQ. The CDR3 DNA is TGCGCCAGCAACCCCGAAAGCGGGAGGTGGACAGATACGCAGTATTTT. This translates into CASNPESGRWTDTQYF.

The chain combines TRBV7-9 with TRBJ1-1; D call uncertain. The CDR3 has 12 residues. The germline CDR1 and CDR2 sequences are SEHNR and FQNEAQ (reference sequence). Trimming pared 5 bases from V and 3 bases from J, leaving 7 bases between. CDR3 sequence: CASSRTYTEAFF. The CDR3 DNA is TGTGCCAGCAGCAGGACCTACACTGAAGCTTTCTTT.

This rearrangement joins TRBV11-2 to TRBJ2-7; TRBD2 aligns across 15 bases. From germline, CDR1 is SGHAT and CDR2 FQNNGV. Losses at the gene ends were 4 bases for V and 0 bases for J; bases not matched to a gene: 10. This CDR3 region has 19 residues. This chain's CDR3 is CASSSLGLAGGQSSYEQYF. The DNA of the CDR3 is TGTGCCAGCAGCTCCCTGGGACTAGCGGGAGGCCAAAGCTCCTACGAGCAGTACTTC.

This clonotype was counted between two and nine times. V usage is TRBV9 and J usage is TRBJ2-7, with D possibly being TRBD2 (6 bases). V dropped 0 bases and J dropped 3 bases, with 10 bases sitting between them. This CDR3 has 14 residues. Germline CDR1 reads SGDLS; CDR2 reads YYNGEE. In nucleotides, the CDR3 is TGTGCCAGCAGCGTAGATGGTAGCGGCTACGAGCAGTACTTC. Translated, it gives CASSVDGSGYEQYF.

Only one count was recorded for this clonotype. This chain connects TRBV13 to TRBJ2-5; 7 bases line up with TRBD1. With 5 bases clipped from V and 11 bases from J, the junction kept 23 bases outside the gene matches. This CDR3 is built from 17 residues. From germline, CDR1 is PRHDT and CDR2 FYEKMQ (reference sequence). The CDR3 loop is CASSQEPGTALANEQYF. CDR3 in DNA: TGTGCCAGCAGCCAAGAACCTGGGACAGCGCTTGCGAATGAGCAGTACTTC.

In regard to this clonotype: This sequence may be a read error, since a much larger clone differs from it by one base. The chain uses TRBV27 and TRBJ2-1; TRBD2 aligns across 12 bases. The CDR3 has 16 residues. Germline V gives CDR1 MNHEY, CDR2 SMNVEV (reference sequence). CDR3 amino acids: CASSKTSGSFPNGQFF. In DNA, the CDR3 is TGTGCCAGCAGCAAGACTAGCGGGAGTTTCCCCAATGGGCAGTTCTTC.

This clonotype was picked up a small number of times. The V and J genes are TRBV20-1 and TRBJ2-1, with 10 bases that match TRBD1. V dropped 5 bases and J dropped 5; count of bases not matched to a gene: 6. There are 14 residues in the CDR3. The germline V gene encodes CDR1 DFQATT and CDR2 SNEGSKA (reference sequence). CDR3 in amino acids: CSAPGTGEDNEQFF. The CDR3 nucleotides read TGCAGTGCTCCCGGGACAGGGGAAGACAATGAGCAGTTCTTC.

The rearrangement uses TRBV24-1 and TRBJ2-1, with D perhaps given as TRBD1 or TRBD2 (5 bases each). Trimming pared 7 bases from V and 7 bases from J, leaving 28 bases between. Germline CDR1 and CDR2: KGHDR and SFDVKD. The CDR3 consists of 18 residues. The CDR3 sequence: CATSSTSGSGGKGNEQFF. In DNA, the CDR3 is TGTGCCACCAGCAGCACTAGTGGGAGTGGGGGTAAGGGTAATGAGCAGTTCTTC.

A few counts support this clonotype. The rearrangement joins TRBV20-1 to TRBJ2-7, with 7 positions matching TRBD2. This CDR3 spans 14 amino acids. Trimming removed 3 bases from V and 3 bases from J; junction bases left unmatched: 8. CDR1 is DFQATT and CDR2 is SNEGSKA in the germline V gene (reference sequence). The CDR3 nucleotides are TGCAGTGCTAGCGAGACGGGACTAAACTACGAGCAGTACTTC. Residues: CSASETGLNYEQYF.

The chain is built from TRBV4-1 and TRBJ2-1; D tentatively fits TRBD1 or TRBD2 (5 bases each). Trimming took 2 bases from V and 3 from J, leaving 17 bases between them. Germline CDR1 MGHRA, CDR2 YSYEKL. The CDR3 consists of 17 residues. The DNA for the CDR3 is TGCGCCAGCAGCCAATCCCTTGGAGAGGGGATCTACAATGAGCAGTTCTTC. Its translation is CASSQSLGEGIYNEQFF.

This chain uses TRBV28 with TRBJ2-4; 10 bases agree with TRBD2. The J call is uncertain, as TRBJ2-7 better fits the DNA end. CDR1 and CDR2 (germline): MDHEN, SYDVKM. This CDR3 has 14 residues. CDR3 in amino acids: CASSFASGSGEQYF. CDR3 sequence (DNA): TGTGCCAGCAGTTTCGCTAGCGGGAGCGGCGAGCAGTACTTC.